A selection of T cell receptor beta chains follows, all from one sample in a study of cytomegalovirus exposure and HLA in healthy donors. Sequencing was performed with immunoSEQ multiplex PCR; in TCRdb, only in-frame clones are kept and a portion is missing. Of 98,000 or so clones listed, over 60% are singletons. The sequenced sample was PBMCs. The source of these receptors is a man between 60 and 75 years old in good health and CMV-seropositive. The CDR3 runs from the conserved cysteine through the conserved F or W. The order of the fields is clone size, J gene, D gene, V gene, CDR3 protein, CDR3 DNA. A D gene is named only where the DNA matches it firmly. The listing skips clone size in some rows; elsewhere it reads once, few, many or a size class.

. | TRBJ2-1 | TRBD1 | TRBV6-6 | CASKWDSSYNEQFF | TGTGCCAGCAAGTGGGACAGCTCCTACAATGAGCAGTTCTTC
. | TRBJ1-4 | . | TRBV9 | CASSVGGSSVSNEKLFF | TGTGCCAGCAGCGTAGGAGGCTCCTCAGTTTCTAATGAAAAACTGTTTTTT
. | TRBJ2-5 | . | TRBV5-1 | CASSYTTAIPETQYF | TGCGCCAGCAGCTACACGACTGCGATCCCAGAGACCCAGTACTTC
. | TRBJ2-3 | TRBD1 | TRBV7-3 | CASSKGGTGGTDTQYF | TGTGCCAGCAGCAAGGGGGGGACAGGGGGCACAGATACGCAGTATTTT
. | TRBJ2-7 | . | TRBV19 | CASSVSGVGEQYF | TGTGCCAGTAGCGTCTCAGGGGTGGGAGAGCAGTACTTC
. | TRBJ2-6 | . | TRBV6-5 | CASSSQGTGANVLTF | TGTGCCAGCAGTTCACAGGGAACTGGGGCCAACGTCCTGACTTTC
. | TRBJ2-3 | . | TRBV28 | CASSLGAGSFTQYF | TGTGCCAGCAGTCTAGGTGCGGGATCCTTTACGCAGTATTTT
. | TRBJ2-7 | . | TRBV7-2 | CASSLLQEGEQYF | TGTGCCAGCAGCTTATTGCAGGAGGGCGAGCAGTACTTC
. | TRBJ2-7 | TRBD2 | TRBV7-2 | CASSPSPGLGRLEQYF | TGTGCCAGCAGCCCGTCCCCGGGACTAGGAAGGTTAGAGCAGTACTTC
. | TRBJ2-7 | TRBD1 | TRBV19 | CASSKPLTGSYEQYF | TGTGCCAGTAGTAAACCTCTGACAGGGAGCTACGAGCAGTACTTC
. | TRBJ1-5 | TRBD1 | TRBV7-2 | CASSSRDSYNQPQHF | TGTGCCAGCAGCAGCCGGGACAGTTACAATCAGCCCCAGCATTTT
once | TRBJ2-7 | . | TRBV29-1 | CSVAGSYEQYF | TGCAGCGTCGCAGGCTCCTACGAGCAGTACTTC
. | TRBJ1-2 | TRBD1 | TRBV7-2 | CASTIDRGSRYGYTF | TGTGCCAGCACCATTGACAGGGGCAGTAGGTATGGCTACACCTTC
. | TRBJ1-6 | . | TRBV7-9 | CASSLSADNSPLHF | TGTGCCAGCAGCTTATCCGCAGATAATTCACCCCTCCACTTT